The 27 T cell receptor beta chains listed next were all sequenced from one sample in a study of beta chain features in type 1 diabetes. Study findings and constraints: Type 1 diabetes patients had TCRB CDR3s that were shorter (moderately but significantly so) in all four CD4+ subsets.

The investigators reverse transcribed all of the isolated RNA, so they sequenced expressed TCRB transcripts. Using immunoSEQ multiplex PCR, the repertoire was profiled, and TCRdb retains in-frame clones only, with some absent. The sample yields hundreds of thousands of clones, about an eighth seen once. These receptors are not linked to any known antigen. The specimen sequenced was naive CD4+ T cells from blood. The receptor source for this set is a man younger than 35 with type 1 diabetes.

This clone was observed a few times. The V call is TRBV11-1, the J call TRBJ2-4, with TRBD1 identical over 7 bases. Per the germline V gene, CDR1 is SGHAT and CDR2 is FQDESV (reference sequence). The CDR3 extends over 14 amino acids. V trimming: 5 bases; J trimming: 5 bases; junction bases outside the gene matches: 6. DNA of the CDR3: TGTGCCAGCAGCACGAGGGGGCAGGAAAACATTCAGTACTTC. Translated, it gives CASSTRGQENIQYF.

This clone was counted only a few times. Other nucleotide sequences in the sample specify the same CDR3. The chain uses TRBV18 and TRBJ1-1; the D gene is possibly TRBD1 (5 bases). The CDR3 runs 13 residues. V was pared by 3 bases and J by 3 bases, with 8 bases between. The germline gives CDR1 KGHSH, CDR2 LQKENI. The CDR3 nucleotides are TGTGCCAGCTCACCGGGGCTTGACACTGAAGCTTTCTTT. The encoded protein is CASSPGLDTEAFF.

This clone was recorded a few times. The chain combines TRBV28 with TRBJ2-5; D ambiguous. Germline CDR1 is MDHEN and CDR2 is SYDVKM. This CDR3 region has 16 residues. Deletions cut 5 bases from V and 4 bases from J, with 20 bases between. The CDR3 region has the DNA TGTGCCAGCAGTCATAGAAGGGCAGCGTTGGGAGAGACCCAGTACTTC. It encodes CASSHRRAALGETQYF.

The chain couples TRBV30 to TRBJ1-1; 7 positions match TRBD1. CDR1 GTSNPN and CDR2 SVGIG come from the germline V gene (reference sequence). V dropped 1 base and J dropped 3; count of bases not matched to a gene: 5. CDR3 length equals 14 residues. CDR3 sequence (DNA): TGTGCCTGGAGTGATGACAGGGAGTACACTGAAGCTTTCTTT. Protein product: CAWSDDREYTEAFF.

This clone was found a few times. This chain uses TRBV2 with TRBJ1-4; TRBD1 agrees at 8 bases. Losses at the gene ends were 5 bases for V and 7 bases for J; bases not matched to a gene: 6. This CDR3 is built from 14 residues. The germline V gene has CDR1 SNHLY and CDR2 FYNNEI. CDR3 region: CASSPGTGLEKLFF. The CDR3 nucleotides read TGTGCCAGCAGTCCCGGGACAGGCCTTGAAAAACTGTTTTTT.

This clone was seen a few times. The same CDR3 also results from other DNA sequences found in this sample. This chain links TRBV30 with TRBJ1-5; D remains unclear. From germline, CDR1 is GTSNPN and CDR2 SVGIG (reference sequence). V was trimmed by 3 bases and J by 2 bases, leaving 8 bases between them. The CDR3 covers 13 residues. CDR3 sequence: CAWSVRGNQPQHF. The CDR3 nucleotides are TGTGCCTGGAGCGTCCGAGGCAATCAGCCCCAGCATTTT.

This sequence joins TRBV4-2 and TRBJ1-2; no firm D call. CDR1 LGHNA and CDR2 YNFKEQ come from the germline V gene. The V gene lost 1 base and the J gene lost 2 bases, with 11 bases spanning the gap. The CDR3 loop spans 15 amino acids. CDR3: CASSQVGTLNYGYTF. The CDR3 coding sequence is TGTGCCAGCAGCCAAGTGGGCACCCTAAACTATGGCTACACCTTC.

The V call is TRBV7-8, the J call TRBJ2-3, with D unclear. Germline CDR1 SGHVS, CDR2 FQNEAQ. This CDR3 is built from 12 residues. The V gene lost 11 bases and the J gene lost 0 bases, with 9 bases spanning the gap. The DNA of the CDR3 is TGTGCCTCCGTCCCCAGCACAGATACGCAGTATTTT. This codes for CASVPSTDTQYF.

In the case of this clone: Within the sample, other DNA sequences also encode this same CDR3. The chain couples TRBV15 to TRBJ2-7; D gene unclear. CDR1 and CDR2 from the germline V gene are LNHNV and YYDKDF (reference sequence). Trimming cost V 0 bases and J 0 bases, with 9 bases left between them. The CDR3 runs 15 residues. CDR3 loop: CATSRDKVPSYEQYF. DNA for the CDR3: TGTGCCACCAGCAGAGATAAGGTGCCCTCCTACGAGCAGTACTTC.

The chain uses TRBV25-1 and TRBJ1-1, with D possibly TRBD1 on 6 matching bases. Germline CDR1 reads MGHDK; CDR2 reads SYGVNS. V was cut by 7 bases and J by 4 bases, with 19 bases left in between. The CDR3 runs 15 residues. The CDR3 here is CASTLIGGAGTEAFF. The CDR3 coding sequence is TGTGCCAGCACCCTCATAGGGGGGGCGGGCACTGAAGCTTTCTTT.

This clone appeared a few times. The V and J genes are TRBV5-6 and TRBJ2-1, with D possibly TRBD2 on 5 matching bases. The CDR3 has 16 amino acids. In germline, CDR1 is SGHDT, CDR2 YYEEEE. The V end lost 1 base, the J end lost 0 bases, and 11 bases lay between the germline ends. CDR3 sequence reads: CASSLPSRSSYNEQFF. DNA for the CDR3: TGTGCCAGCAGCTTGCCTAGCAGAAGCTCCTACAATGAGCAGTTCTTC.

This clone was recorded a few times. This sample also contains other DNA sequences that code for the same CDR3. CDR3 loop: CAWSGLSYEQYF. The DNA of the CDR3 is TGTGCCTGGAGTGGACTTTCCTACGAGCAGTACTTC. The rearrangement joins TRBV30 to TRBJ2-7; D is unresolved. CDR3 size: 12 residues. Per the germline V gene, CDR1 is GTSNPN and CDR2 is SVGIG (reference sequence). Deletions cut 1 base from V and 1 base from J, with 5 bases between.

The chain couples TRBV25-1 to TRBJ1-1; TRBD1 agrees at 10 bases. The V and J ends lost 6 bases and 8 bases, in that order; junction bases with no gene match: 6. The CDR3 covers 13 residues. Germline CDR1 and CDR2: MGHDK and SYGVNS. The chain's CDR3 is CASRGQGSGEAFF. CDR3 nucleotide sequence: TGTGCCAGCAGGGGACAGGGGTCTGGGGAAGCTTTCTTT.

The V and J genes are TRBV7-2 and TRBJ2-5, with D possibly matching TRBD2 (5 bases). The CDR3 spans 13 residues. Germline V lookup: CDR1 SGHTA, CDR2 FQGNSA. Trimming removed 4 bases from V and 2 bases from J, with 8 bases in between. This chain's CDR3 is CASSSDYQETQYF. The CDR3 DNA is TGTGCCAGCAGCTCAGACTATCAAGAGACCCAGTACTTC.

The chain uses TRBV11-1 and TRBJ2-3, with D possibly TRBD2 on 6 matching bases. Germline V gene sequence: CDR1 SGHAT, CDR2 FQDESV (reference sequence). The CDR3 loop spans 16 amino acids. Trimming pared 5 bases from V and 2 bases from J, leaving 17 bases between. CDR3 sequence (DNA): TGTGCCAGCAGCGCCCCCCTAGCGCACACCACAGATACGCAGTATTTT. Its translation: CASSAPLAHTTDTQYF.

This sequence joins TRBV25-1 and TRBJ1-4; D is unclear. Germline lookup yields CDR1 MGHDK and CDR2 SYGVNS. This CDR3 has 15 residues. The ends were cut back, 0 bases at V and 14 bases at J, with 19 bases in the middle. CDR3 loop: CASSEYSSPGEALFF. The CDR3 DNA follows: TGTGCCAGCAGTGAATATAGCAGTCCAGGCGAAGCTCTGTTTTTT.

The chain uses TRBV15 and TRBJ2-7; 7 positions match TRBD2. Germline V gene sequence: CDR1 LNHNV, CDR2 YYDKDF (reference sequence). This CDR3 has 13 amino acids. V lost 0 bases to trimming and J lost 9 bases; unmatched junction nucleotides: 5. CDR3 region: CATSRDGGELQYF. The CDR3 DNA reads as TGTGCCACCAGCAGAGATGGGGGGGAGCTGCAGTACTTC.

The table lists this clone with a few counts. The chain recombines TRBV14 with TRBJ2-7; 12 nucleotides match TRBD1. This CDR3 has 14 residues. The V gene end was trimmed by 5 bases and the J gene end by 6 bases; junction bases not matched to a gene: 5. The germline gives CDR1 SGHDN, CDR2 FVKESK. In DNA, the CDR3 is TGTGCCAGCAGCTTAGCGGGACAGGGGGCCGAGCAGTACTTC. Encoded protein: CASSLAGQGAEQYF.

This clone was seen only a few times. This sequence joins TRBV30 and TRBJ2-7; TRBD2 aligns across 10 bases. Trimming cost V 3 bases and J 2 bases; bases outside gene matches: 10. The CDR3 consists of 16 residues. Germline CDR1 is GTSNPN and CDR2 is SVGIG (reference sequence). The CDR3 DNA follows: TGTGCCTGGAGCTTACTCAGCGGGAGGGCCGCCTACGAGCAGTACTTC. Translating gives CAWSLLSGRAAYEQYF.

The DNA for the CDR3 is TGTGCCAGCAGTTCAGGACTCTACCCGGGGGAGACCCAGTACTTC. It translates to CASSSGLYPGETQYF. The chain recombines TRBV27 with TRBJ2-5; D possibly corresponds to TRBD2 (5 bases). Looked up from germline, CDR1 is MNHEY and CDR2 is SMNVEV (reference sequence). The CDR3 is 15 residues long. Trimming stripped 4 bases from V and 5 bases from J, with 17 bases between.

This clone was seen only a few times. The chain couples TRBV9 to TRBJ2-5; no firm D call. Germline V gene sequence: CDR1 SGDLS, CDR2 YYNGEE. The CDR3 totals 13 residues. Trimming took 4 bases from V and 7 from J, leaving 14 bases between them. CDR3 loop: CASSQGLMGTQYF. CDR3 DNA sequence: TGTGCCAGCAGCCAAGGCCTGATGGGGACCCAGTACTTC.

The chain carries TRBV9 and TRBJ2-5; no clear D gene. This CDR3 is 14 amino acids long. V was shortened by 0 bases and J by 3 bases, with 9 bases between the two germline ends. Looked up from germline, CDR1 is SGDLS and CDR2 is YYNGEE. The CDR3 DNA sequence: TGTGCCAGCAGCGTAGGACGCGGCAAAGAGACCCAGTACTTC. Residues: CASSVGRGKETQYF. The variable domain in full, with the rest retrieved from reference TRBV9 and TRBJ2-5, is DSGVTQTPKHLITATGQRVTLRCSPRSGDLSVYWYQQSLDQGLQFLIQYYNGEERAKGNILERFSAQQFPDLHSELNLSSLELGDSALYFCASSVGRGKETQYFGPGTRLLVL.

In nucleotides, the CDR3 is TGTGCCAGCAGCCCCTTATTGGGGGATTTCGAAAACATTCAGTACTTC. It specifies CASSPLLGDFENIQYF. J is TRBJ2-4 and V is TRBV13; D assignment may be TRBD1 or TRBD2 (5 bases each). Germline V CDR1 and CDR2: PRHDT, FYEKMQ (reference sequence). This CDR3 is built from 16 residues. The V end lost 5 bases, the J end lost 5 bases, and 19 bases lay between the germline ends. Drawing the rest from reference TRBV13 and TRBJ2-4, the complete variable domain is AAGVIQSPRHLIKEKRETATLKCYPIPRHDTVYWYQQGPGQDPQFLISFYEKMQSDKGSIPDRFSAQQFSDYHSELNMSSLELGDSALYFCASSPLLGDFENIQYFGAGTRLSVL.

The genes are TRBV7-9 and TRBJ1-1; D is unclear. The germline V gene encodes CDR1 SEHNR and CDR2 FQNEAQ (reference sequence). This CDR3 is 12 amino acids long. Between the trimmed V and J ends, which lost 1 base and 6 bases, there was a span of 6 bases. The CDR3 DNA follows: TGTGCCAGCAGCTTAGTGGGATCTGAAGCTTTCTTT. Its translation is CASSLVGSEAFF.

The rearrangement joins TRBV7-3 to TRBJ1-6; D is unresolved. This CDR3 has 14 amino acids. Germline V gene lookup returns CDR1 SGHTA and CDR2 FQGTGA. The V end was cut by 2 bases, the J end by 7 bases, with 9 bases between. The CDR3 nucleotides read TGTGCCAGCAGCTTAGGGGTAGGGAATTCACCCCTCCACTTT. Its translation is CASSLGVGNSPLHF.

The CDR3 DNA is TGTGCCAGCAGCTTGGTAGGGACTAGCGACTTCTACGAGCAGTACTTC. This gives the protein CASSLVGTSDFYEQYF. This rearrangement joins TRBV5-6 to TRBJ2-7; TRBD2 agrees at 10 bases. CDR3 length equals 16 residues. Germline CDR1 and CDR2: SGHDT and YYEEEE. V lost 0 bases, J lost 3 bases, and 6 bases stayed unmatched. The full variable domain, in which reference TRBV5-6 and TRBJ2-7 provide the parts outside the CDR3, is DAGVTQSPTHLIKTRGQQVTLRCSPKSGHDTVSWYQQALGQGPQFIFQYYEEEERQRGNFPDRFSGHQFPNYSSELNVNALLLGDSALYLCASSLVGTSDFYEQYFGPGTRLTVT.

This clone has only a few counts. The chain joins TRBV25-1 to TRBJ1-2; no firm D call. Trimming cost V 0 bases and J 5 bases, with 13 bases left between them. The CDR3 runs 15 residues. Germline V lookup: CDR1 MGHDK, CDR2 SYGVNS. In nucleotides, the CDR3 is TGTGCCAGCAGTGAATACTCCTCCCGGGGATATGGCTACACCTTC. It specifies CASSEYSSRGYGYTF.